This is a list of T cell receptor beta chains from one sample in a study of blood T cell repertoires in COVID-19. Sequencing used immunoSEQ multiplex PCR; TCRdb keeps in-frame clones, though not all of them. The sample contains roughly 240,000 clones, 65% to 90% of which appear only once. Source material: peripheral blood. The receptors derive from a middle-aged man who had recovered from COVID-19. CDR3s include the opening cysteine and the closing phenylalanine or tryptophan. Fields, in order: clone size, D gene, V gene, J gene, CDR3 protein, CDR3 DNA. A D gene is named only where the DNA matches it firmly. A clone size is listed for some rows: how often the clone was seen (once, few, many), or a class if it is expanded.

once	TRBD1	TRBV6-5	TRBJ1-4	CASSRQGNNEKLFF	TGTGCCAGCAGCCGACAGGGAAATAATGAAAAACTGTTTTTT
-	TRBD1	TRBV5-6	TRBJ2-7	CASSRWGQSYEQYF	TGTGCCAGCAGCCGATGGGGACAGTCCTACGAGCAGTACTTC
-	TRBD1	TRBV19	TRBJ2-7	CASNLGTDTSYEQYF	TGTGCCAGTAATCTCGGGACAGACACTTCCTACGAGCAGTACTTC
-	-	TRBV19	TRBJ2-7	CASSIGRGVVYEQYF	TGTGCCAGTAGTATCGGCAGGGGAGTTGTGTACGAGCAGTACTTC
-	-	TRBV25-1	TRBJ2-7	CASSESGNSFEQYF	TGTGCCAGCAGTGAATCAGGGAATTCTTTCGAGCAGTACTTC
-	-	TRBV5-4	TRBJ2-5	CASSEESGEETQYF	TGTGCCAGCAGCGAGGAGAGTGGGGAGGAGACCCAGTACTTC
-	-	TRBV12-2	TRBJ2-4	CASRSYYLSGELAKNIQYF	TGTGCAAGTCGCTCCTATTACTTAAGCGGCGAACTAGCCAAAAACATTCAGTACTTC
-	-	TRBV18	TRBJ2-5	CASSPGLSQETQYF	TGTGCCAGCTCACCCGGACTATCCCAAGAGACCCAGTACTTC
-	-	TRBV6-5	TRBJ2-5	CASSYEGRLETQYF	TGTGCCAGCAGTTACGAGGGCCGGTTAGAGACCCAGTACTTC
-	-	TRBV7-9	TRBJ2-3	CASSGTPEDTQYF	TGTGCCAGCAGCGGAACCCCGGAGGATACGCAGTATTTT
-	TRBD1	TRBV27	TRBJ2-4	CASSSTGSRAKNIQYF	TGTGCCAGCAGTTCGACAGGGAGTCGGGCCAAAAACATTCAGTACTTC
once	-	TRBV19	TRBJ1-2	CASSRGGAAGYTF	TGTGCCAGTAGTCGGGGGGGCGCGGCTGGCTACACCTTC
-	-	TRBV10-1	TRBJ1-2	CASSPSGHLYGYTF	TGCGCCAGCAGCCCTTCGGGACACCTCTATGGCTACACCTTC
few	-	TRBV7-2	TRBJ2-1	CASSPTDYNEQFF	TGTGCCAGCAGCCCTACCGACTACAATGAGCAGTTCTTC
-	-	TRBV2	TRBJ2-3	CASSEALRSSTDTQYF	TGTGCCAGCAGTGAAGCGTTGCGGTCTAGCACAGATACGCAGTATTTT
-	TRBD1	TRBV6-2/TRBV6-3	TRBJ1-2	CASSDHPGQGNYGYTF	TGTGCCAGCAGCGATCACCCGGGACAGGGGAACTATGGCTACACCTTC
-	-	TRBV5-1	TRBJ2-1	CASSLASGSIHNEQFF	TGCGCCAGCAGCTTGGCCAGCGGGTCCATCCATAATGAGCAGTTCTTC
-	TRBD1	TRBV29-1	TRBJ1-3	CSVARDSDRGNTIYF	TGCAGCGTTGCCCGGGACAGCGACAGAGGAAACACCATATATTTT
-	TRBD1	TRBV19	TRBJ1-2	CASKDRTSNYGYTF	TGTGCCAGTAAGGACAGGACCTCGAACTATGGCTACACCTTC
-	-	TRBV29-1	TRBJ2-1	CSAPRSSYNEQFF	TGCAGCGCCCCTAGGAGCTCCTACAATGAGCAGTTCTTC
-	-	TRBV24-1	TRBJ2-1	CATSDWRDSYNEQFF	TGTGCCACCAGTGATTGGCGGGACTCCTACAATGAGCAGTTCTTC
few	TRBD2	TRBV5-4	TRBJ2-7	CASSSGTSAYEQYF	TGTGCCAGCAGTTCTGGGACTAGCGCCTACGAGCAGTACTTC
-	-	TRBV12-3/TRBV12-4	TRBJ2-5	CASSLGRGRAQYF	TGTGCCAGCAGTTTGGGCAGGGGAAGGGCCCAGTACTTC
-	-	TRBV9	TRBJ2-5	CASSADNQETQYF	TGTGCCAGCAGCGCGGACAATCAAGAGACCCAGTACTTC
-	TRBD2	TRBV4-3	TRBJ2-1	CASSQGQAGRHEQFF	TGCGCCAGCAGCCAAGGGCAAGCGGGGAGGCATGAGCAGTTCTTC
-	-	TRBV10-3	TRBJ1-5	CAISGGQEEPQHF	TGTGCCATCAGTGGGGGGCAGGAGGAGCCCCAGCATTTT
-	-	TRBV18	TRBJ1-3	CASSPMGGRPGNTIYF	TGTGCCAGCTCACCGATGGGGGGGCGTCCGGGAAACACCATATATTTT
-	-	TRBV19	TRBJ2-1	CASSGTLTVNEQFF	TGTGCCAGTTCGGGAACCCTAACTGTGAATGAGCAGTTCTTC
few	TRBD2	TRBV11-2	TRBJ2-7	CASSFPPGGAGLNEQYF	TGTGCCAGCAGCTTCCCTCCGGGGGGGGCGGGGTTAAACGAGCAGTACTTC
-	-	TRBV2	TRBJ1-1	CASSKLQRVTEAFF	TGTGCCAGCAGCAAACTACAGAGGGTCACTGAAGCTTTCTTT
once	TRBD2	TRBV7-8	TRBJ2-4	CASSFWGGGEKNIQYF	TGTGCCAGCAGCTTCTGGGGCGGGGGGGAAAAAAACATTCAGTACTTC
-	TRBD1	TRBV10-3	TRBJ2-2	CATRDRGNTGELFF	TGTGCCACCCGGGACAGGGGGAACACCGGGGAGCTGTTTTTT
-	TRBD2	TRBV7-2	TRBJ2-1	CASSSSGRGEQFF	TGTGCCAGCAGCTCTAGCGGGAGGGGTGAGCAGTTCTTC
-	-	TRBV11-3	TRBJ1-3	CASSPGSSGNTIYF	TGTGCCAGCAGCCCGGGGTCTTCTGGAAACACCATATATTTT
few	-	TRBV29-1	TRBJ1-1	CSADSNTEAFF	TGCAGCGCGGACAGCAACACTGAAGCTTTCTTT
few	-	TRBV14	TRBJ2-2	CASSPSRTGELFF	TGTGCCAGCAGCCCTTCTAGGACCGGGGAGCTGTTTTTT
-	-	TRBV5-1	TRBJ1-2	CASSSDRPDGYTF	TGCGCCAGCAGCTCCGACAGACCCGATGGCTACACCTTC
-	TRBD2	TRBV29-1	TRBJ2-3	CSSGLAGVGDTQYF	TGCAGCTCTGGGCTAGCGGGAGTGGGAGATACGCAGTATTTT
few	-	TRBV19	TRBJ2-2	CASSPGRGGNTGELFF	TGTGCCAGTTCTCCAGGACGAGGAGGTAACACCGGGGAGCTGTTTTTT
-	TRBD1	TRBV9	TRBJ1-2	CASSDNRGYGYTF	TGTGCCAGCAGCGACAACAGGGGGTATGGCTACACCTTC
-	TRBD1	TRBV12-5	TRBJ1-4	CASGSGQVNEKLFF	TGTGCTAGTGGTTCCGGACAGGTCAATGAAAAACTGTTTTTT
-	-	TRBV20-1	TRBJ1-2	CSARQNYGYTF	TGCAGTGCTAGGCAGAACTATGGCTACACCTTC
-	-	TRBV7-8	TRBJ2-4	CASRPDYENIQYF	TGTGCCAGCAGACCTGACTATGAAAACATTCAGTACTTC
-	-	TRBV11-2	TRBJ1-1	CASSSATREEAFF	TGTGCCAGCAGCTCGGCCACCCGGGAGGAAGCTTTCTTT
-	-	TRBV10-3	TRBJ1-1	CAISETGSNTEAFF	TGTGCCATCAGTGAGACAGGCTCGAACACTGAAGCTTTCTTT
-	-	TRBV6-5	TRBJ2-5	CASSYTGRETQYF	TGTGCCAGCAGTTACACCGGTCGGGAGACCCAGTACTTC